Listed here are 20 T cell receptor beta chains from one sample, sequenced in a study of T cell responses to AZD1222 COVID-19 vaccine. TCRdb's copy holds only in-frame clones and misses some; the assay was immunoSEQ multiplex PCR. This sample has more than 95,000 clones, with 85% to 95% found just once. The source material was peripheral blood, sampled on day 0 of AZD1222 vaccination. The source is an adult in good health.

This chain connects TRBV18 to TRBJ1-4; 7 bases line up with TRBD1. The CDR3 sequence is 16 residues long. Looked up from germline, CDR1 is KGHSH and CDR2 is LQKENI. Germline trimming cut 6 bases from V and 5 bases from J; bases unmatched to any gene: 12. For the CDR3, the DNA is TGTGCCAGCTCCCAACAATTACCGGGACAGAATGAAAAACTGTTTTTT. This encodes CASSQQLPGQNEKLFF.

The chain has TRBV28 and TRBJ2-3; TRBD1 might be the D (5 bases). The germline V and J ends were trimmed by 8 bases and 6 bases, with 24 bases remaining between them. CDR1 MDHEN and CDR2 SYDVKM come from the germline V gene. The CDR3 has 16 amino acids. CDR3 loop: CASSYFLQDRWDTQYF. The CDR3 nucleotides read TGTGCCAGCTCTTATTTTCTACAGGACCGTTGGGATACGCAGTATTTT. Supplemented by reference TRBV28 and TRBJ2-3, the full variable domain reads DVKVTQSSRYLVKRTGEKVFLECVQDMDHENMFWYRQDPGLGLRLIYFSYDVKMKEKGDIPEGYSVSREKKERFSLILESASTNQTSMYLCASSYFLQDRWDTQYFGPGTRLTVL.

The chain combines TRBV11-2 with TRBJ1-2; no reliable D call. This CDR3 is built from 14 residues. V was cut by 1 base and J by 3 bases, with 9 bases left in between. In germline, CDR1 is SGHAT, CDR2 FQNNGV. Here the CDR3 reads CASSLVGDYYGYTF. CDR3 nucleotide sequence: TGTGCCAGCAGCTTAGTTGGGGATTACTATGGCTACACCTTC.

J is TRBJ1-6 and V is TRBV7-8; D gene uncertain. CDR1 and CDR2 (germline): SGHVS, FQNEAQ. The CDR3 covers 17 residues. The V gene lost 7 bases and the J gene lost 0 bases, with 16 bases spanning the gap. The CDR3 DNA reads TGTGCCAGCACCAAAAGAAGGGAGGGCTCCTATAATTCACCCCTCCACTTT. It is translated as CASTKRREGSYNSPLHF.

This clone has just a few counts. V is TRBV10-3 and J is TRBJ1-1; unclear D gene. Germline loops: CDR1 ENHRY, CDR2 SYGVKD. The CDR3 loop spans 15 amino acids. V lost 3 bases and J lost 1, with 12 bases in between. The CDR3 DNA sequence: TGTGCCATCAGTGACGGATGGCTCTGGAACACTGAAGCTTTCTTT. It encodes CAISDGWLWNTEAFF.

This chain joins TRBV5-6 and TRBJ2-1; D ambiguous. V dropped 5 bases and J dropped 1 base, with 10 bases sitting between them. The CDR3 runs to 14 residues. Germline assignment: CDR1 SGHDT and CDR2 YYEEEE. The CDR3 DNA reads as TGTGCCAGCAGGGTGGGCCGATCCTACAATGAGCAGTTCTTC. It specifies CASRVGRSYNEQFF.

This chain connects TRBV28 to TRBJ2-6, with D possibly being TRBD1 (5 bases). The V gene's germline CDR1 is MDHEN and CDR2 SYDVKM. V was clipped by 5 bases and J by 2 bases, with 22 bases between them. The CDR3 has 19 amino acids. The CDR3 DNA sequence: TGTGCCAGCAGTCCTACAGGAATCCGAGAGATAACTGGGGCCAACGTCCTGACTTTC. This codes for CASSPTGIREITGANVLTF.

This clone was detected only a few times. The chain carries TRBV19 and TRBJ2-2; unclear D gene. Trimming left V 7 bases short and J 6 bases short, with 12 bases between. Germline loops: CDR1 LNHDA, CDR2 SQIVND (reference sequence). The CDR3 covers 13 residues. The CDR3 nucleotides read TGTGCCAGTAAACTCCTAATAGCCGGGGAGCTGTTTTTT. It is translated as CASKLLIAGELFF.

This rearrangement joins TRBV5-1 to TRBJ2-7, with D perhaps being TRBD1 or TRBD2 (6 bases each). The V and J ends lost 5 bases and 2 bases respectively, with 17 bases between them. Germline lookup yields CDR1 SGHRS and CDR2 YFSETQ. The CDR3 is 15 residues long. CDR3: CASSITGAIPYEQYF. The CDR3 DNA reads as TGCGCCAGCAGTATCACGGGGGCCATACCCTACGAGCAGTACTTC.

The V and J genes are TRBV12-3 or TRBV12-4 and TRBJ1-1; the D gene is possibly TRBD1 (6 bases). The CDR3 totals 12 residues. Trimming pared 7 bases from V and 9 bases from J, leaving 15 bases between. The chain's CDR3 is CASTPLGGQAFF. The CDR3 DNA sequence: TGTGCCAGCACCCCTCTGGGGGGGCAAGCTTTCTTT.

The chain combines TRBV10-1 with TRBJ2-7, with 10 positions matching TRBD1. Trimming cost V 9 bases and J 5 bases; bases outside gene matches: 4. This CDR3 spans 12 amino acids. Germline V gives CDR1 WNHNN, CDR2 SYGVQD (reference sequence). The CDR3, as DNA: TGCGCCAGGTCAGGACAGGGGGACGAGCAGTACTTC. Residues: CARSGQGDEQYF.

The genes are TRBV7-9 and TRBJ1-1; D is undetermined. Trimming stripped 6 bases from V and 2 bases from J, with 10 bases between. The CDR3 is made up of 13 amino acids. Germline V gene data show CDR1 as SEHNR and CDR2 as FQNEAQ (reference sequence). This CDR3 reads CASSPDQNTEAFF. Written as DNA, the CDR3 is TGTGCCAGCAGTCCGGACCAAAACACTGAAGCTTTCTTT.

The chain has TRBV27 and TRBJ2-5, with TRBD1 matching over 9 bases. The germline V gene encodes CDR1 MNHEY and CDR2 SMNVEV (reference sequence). V lost 8 bases, J lost 1 base, and 11 bases stayed unmatched. The CDR3 length is 16 residues. The CDR3 reads CASQGKTGGSQETQYF. CDR3 bases: TGTGCCAGCCAGGGGAAAACAGGGGGCTCCCAAGAGACCCAGTACTTC.

V gene TRBV5-5 combines with J gene TRBJ2-7, with D maybe TRBD2 (6 bases). Trimming shortened V by 4 bases and J by 4 bases, and 18 bases separated the two germline ends. The CDR3 has 15 amino acids. CDR1 is SGHKS and CDR2 is YYEKEE in the germline V gene (reference sequence). The DNA for the CDR3 is TGTGCCAGCAGCACGAGTCCTAGCGATATATACGAGCAGTACTTC. Translating gives CASSTSPSDIYEQYF.

This chain connects TRBV2 to TRBJ2-7; D is undetermined. V was pared by 6 bases and J by 1 base, with 13 bases between. The CDR3 covers 14 residues. CDR1 SNHLY and CDR2 FYNNEI come from the germline V gene. The CDR3 spells CASRERAPSYEQYF. The CDR3 nucleotides read TGTGCCAGCAGAGAACGAGCCCCTTCCTACGAGCAGTACTTC.

This clone was seen once. V gene TRBV7-3 combines with J gene TRBJ2-3, with TRBD2 matching 11 bases. This CDR3 contains 15 residues. With V trimmed by 5 bases and J by 4 bases, 5 bases remained unmatched. Per the germline V gene, CDR1 is SGHTA and CDR2 is FQGTGA. The chain's CDR3 is CASSPGTSGSDTQYF. The CDR3 DNA reads as TGTGCCAGCAGCCCCGGGACTAGCGGTTCAGATACGCAGTATTTT.

The chain employs TRBV5-4 and TRBJ2-3; 8 nucleotides agree with TRBD2. CDR3 size: 16 residues. CDR1 and CDR2 from the germline V gene are SGHNT and YYREEE (reference sequence). Trimming cost V 2 bases and J 4 bases; bases outside gene matches: 9. The CDR3 coding sequence is TGTGCCAGCAGCTTTCCCCTGAGCGGGAGTGCAGATACGCAGTATTTT. Translated: CASSFPLSGSADTQYF.

This chain links TRBV7-3 with TRBJ2-3; 10 positions agree with TRBD1. Germline values: CDR1 SGHTA, CDR2 FQGTGA. V was clipped by 5 bases and J by 2 bases; unmatched bases: 7. The CDR3 contains 16 residues. The CDR3: CASSAWTGGVTDTQYF. The CDR3 DNA reads as TGTGCCAGCAGCGCGTGGACAGGGGGAGTCACAGATACGCAGTATTTT.

The chain joins TRBV4-2 to TRBJ1-3; no firm D call. This CDR3 has 15 residues. In germline, CDR1 is LGHNA, CDR2 YNFKEQ. V gave up 2 bases and J gave up 0 bases, with 8 bases separating them. The CDR3 DNA sequence: TGTGCCAGCAGCCAACCCCTTACCTCTGGAAACACCATATATTTT. The encoded protein is CASSQPLTSGNTIYF.

The CDR3 DNA is TGTGCCAGCAGCGTAGGTGGCTCGGGGAGCGGCTACACCTTC. It codes for CASSVGGSGSGYTF. V gene TRBV9 combines with J gene TRBJ1-2, with D uncertain. V lost 0 bases and J 8 bases, leaving 14 bases between the germline ends. Germline assignment: CDR1 SGDLS and CDR2 YYNGEE. The CDR3 runs 14 residues.